This section outlines one TCR beta chain sequence together with its context. The CDR3 has 15 amino acids. V gave up 1 base and J gave up 3 bases, with 12 bases separating them. Germline V gene sequence: CDR1 MNHNS, CDR2 SASEGT. The method was immunoSEQ multiplex PCR; TCRdb's version includes in-frame clones alone and lacks a portion of them. The repertoire holds about 1 million clones, with about 75% as singletons. This sample is part of a study of shared clonotypes between healthy human individuals. Study in general: Donor ages ranged 18 to 49 years: a couple of women, a few men.

This TCR derives from a man between 18 and 35 years old in good health. The V call is TRBV6-1, the J call TRBJ1-2, with no clear D. The sample consisted of memory CD4+ T cells sorted from blood. The subset denotes: CD45RA-negative fraction. CDR3 region: CASSEGRLGYYGYTF. The CDR3 DNA is TGTGCCAGCAGTGAAGGTCGATTGGGGTACTATGGCTACACCTTC.